The sequence of this TCR beta chain was determined in a study of patients and donors after allogeneic stem cell transplantation. This clonotype was seen many times. One entry per CDR3 protein results from TCRdb running MiXCR on the RT-PCR reads. The repertoire has 25,000 to 30,000 distinct CDR3 sequences, around 7.4% of them found once; the top ten carry nearly 50%. Trimming cost V 0 bases and J 9 bases, with 12 bases left between them. This CDR3 contains 13 residues. Germline CDR1 reads SGDLS; CDR2 reads YYNGEE. The chain recombines TRBV9 with TRBJ1-1; the D gene is possibly TRBD1 (6 bases). The specimen sequenced was blood, either unsorted or a sorted T cell fraction (not recorded which). The clonotype was recovered from a human donor who was either an allogeneic HSCT recipient or a stem cell or donor lymphocyte infusion donor (not recorded which). It is not recorded whose cells these are; they may come from a transplant donor. CDR3 region: CASSVVPDSKAFF. The CDR3 region has the DNA TGTGCCAGCAGCGTAGTCCCGGACAGTAAAGCTTTCTTT. Based on the CDR3 plus reference TRBV9 and TRBJ1-1, the full variable domain is DSGVTQTPKHLITATGQRVTLRCSPRSGDLSVYWYQQSLDQGLQFLIQYYNGEERAKGNILERFSAQQFPDLHSELNLSSLELGDSALYFCASSVVPDSKAFFGQGTRLTVV.